Detailed here is one T cell receptor beta chain. As yet, its antigen is unknown. The sample originates from a study of beta chain features in type 1 diabetes. General study findings and limits: For cells with high TCR expression, cDNA sequencing could yield over-representation.

CDR1 is LGHNA, CDR2 YNFKEQ, per germline. The CDR3 has 15 amino acids. J lost 4 bases, V lost 2 bases, and 6 bases had no gene match. Every isolated RNA sample was fully reverse transcribed, so sequencing captured expressed TCRB transcripts. Regulatory, naive and central memory T cell samples averaged roughly 3.8 million reads. Generated by immunoSEQ multiplex PCR, the TCRdb table keeps only in-frame clones and is missing some. The table lists roughly 170,000 clones, less than 15% of them singletons. This receptor was obtained from a woman under 30 in good health. This chain connects TRBV4-2 to TRBJ2-3; 7 bases match TRBD2. Sequencing was performed on central memory CD4+ T cells from blood. CDR3 nucleotides: TGTGCCAGCAGCCAAACCAGCGGGAACGCAGATACGCAGTATTTT. It translates to CASSQTSGNADTQYF.